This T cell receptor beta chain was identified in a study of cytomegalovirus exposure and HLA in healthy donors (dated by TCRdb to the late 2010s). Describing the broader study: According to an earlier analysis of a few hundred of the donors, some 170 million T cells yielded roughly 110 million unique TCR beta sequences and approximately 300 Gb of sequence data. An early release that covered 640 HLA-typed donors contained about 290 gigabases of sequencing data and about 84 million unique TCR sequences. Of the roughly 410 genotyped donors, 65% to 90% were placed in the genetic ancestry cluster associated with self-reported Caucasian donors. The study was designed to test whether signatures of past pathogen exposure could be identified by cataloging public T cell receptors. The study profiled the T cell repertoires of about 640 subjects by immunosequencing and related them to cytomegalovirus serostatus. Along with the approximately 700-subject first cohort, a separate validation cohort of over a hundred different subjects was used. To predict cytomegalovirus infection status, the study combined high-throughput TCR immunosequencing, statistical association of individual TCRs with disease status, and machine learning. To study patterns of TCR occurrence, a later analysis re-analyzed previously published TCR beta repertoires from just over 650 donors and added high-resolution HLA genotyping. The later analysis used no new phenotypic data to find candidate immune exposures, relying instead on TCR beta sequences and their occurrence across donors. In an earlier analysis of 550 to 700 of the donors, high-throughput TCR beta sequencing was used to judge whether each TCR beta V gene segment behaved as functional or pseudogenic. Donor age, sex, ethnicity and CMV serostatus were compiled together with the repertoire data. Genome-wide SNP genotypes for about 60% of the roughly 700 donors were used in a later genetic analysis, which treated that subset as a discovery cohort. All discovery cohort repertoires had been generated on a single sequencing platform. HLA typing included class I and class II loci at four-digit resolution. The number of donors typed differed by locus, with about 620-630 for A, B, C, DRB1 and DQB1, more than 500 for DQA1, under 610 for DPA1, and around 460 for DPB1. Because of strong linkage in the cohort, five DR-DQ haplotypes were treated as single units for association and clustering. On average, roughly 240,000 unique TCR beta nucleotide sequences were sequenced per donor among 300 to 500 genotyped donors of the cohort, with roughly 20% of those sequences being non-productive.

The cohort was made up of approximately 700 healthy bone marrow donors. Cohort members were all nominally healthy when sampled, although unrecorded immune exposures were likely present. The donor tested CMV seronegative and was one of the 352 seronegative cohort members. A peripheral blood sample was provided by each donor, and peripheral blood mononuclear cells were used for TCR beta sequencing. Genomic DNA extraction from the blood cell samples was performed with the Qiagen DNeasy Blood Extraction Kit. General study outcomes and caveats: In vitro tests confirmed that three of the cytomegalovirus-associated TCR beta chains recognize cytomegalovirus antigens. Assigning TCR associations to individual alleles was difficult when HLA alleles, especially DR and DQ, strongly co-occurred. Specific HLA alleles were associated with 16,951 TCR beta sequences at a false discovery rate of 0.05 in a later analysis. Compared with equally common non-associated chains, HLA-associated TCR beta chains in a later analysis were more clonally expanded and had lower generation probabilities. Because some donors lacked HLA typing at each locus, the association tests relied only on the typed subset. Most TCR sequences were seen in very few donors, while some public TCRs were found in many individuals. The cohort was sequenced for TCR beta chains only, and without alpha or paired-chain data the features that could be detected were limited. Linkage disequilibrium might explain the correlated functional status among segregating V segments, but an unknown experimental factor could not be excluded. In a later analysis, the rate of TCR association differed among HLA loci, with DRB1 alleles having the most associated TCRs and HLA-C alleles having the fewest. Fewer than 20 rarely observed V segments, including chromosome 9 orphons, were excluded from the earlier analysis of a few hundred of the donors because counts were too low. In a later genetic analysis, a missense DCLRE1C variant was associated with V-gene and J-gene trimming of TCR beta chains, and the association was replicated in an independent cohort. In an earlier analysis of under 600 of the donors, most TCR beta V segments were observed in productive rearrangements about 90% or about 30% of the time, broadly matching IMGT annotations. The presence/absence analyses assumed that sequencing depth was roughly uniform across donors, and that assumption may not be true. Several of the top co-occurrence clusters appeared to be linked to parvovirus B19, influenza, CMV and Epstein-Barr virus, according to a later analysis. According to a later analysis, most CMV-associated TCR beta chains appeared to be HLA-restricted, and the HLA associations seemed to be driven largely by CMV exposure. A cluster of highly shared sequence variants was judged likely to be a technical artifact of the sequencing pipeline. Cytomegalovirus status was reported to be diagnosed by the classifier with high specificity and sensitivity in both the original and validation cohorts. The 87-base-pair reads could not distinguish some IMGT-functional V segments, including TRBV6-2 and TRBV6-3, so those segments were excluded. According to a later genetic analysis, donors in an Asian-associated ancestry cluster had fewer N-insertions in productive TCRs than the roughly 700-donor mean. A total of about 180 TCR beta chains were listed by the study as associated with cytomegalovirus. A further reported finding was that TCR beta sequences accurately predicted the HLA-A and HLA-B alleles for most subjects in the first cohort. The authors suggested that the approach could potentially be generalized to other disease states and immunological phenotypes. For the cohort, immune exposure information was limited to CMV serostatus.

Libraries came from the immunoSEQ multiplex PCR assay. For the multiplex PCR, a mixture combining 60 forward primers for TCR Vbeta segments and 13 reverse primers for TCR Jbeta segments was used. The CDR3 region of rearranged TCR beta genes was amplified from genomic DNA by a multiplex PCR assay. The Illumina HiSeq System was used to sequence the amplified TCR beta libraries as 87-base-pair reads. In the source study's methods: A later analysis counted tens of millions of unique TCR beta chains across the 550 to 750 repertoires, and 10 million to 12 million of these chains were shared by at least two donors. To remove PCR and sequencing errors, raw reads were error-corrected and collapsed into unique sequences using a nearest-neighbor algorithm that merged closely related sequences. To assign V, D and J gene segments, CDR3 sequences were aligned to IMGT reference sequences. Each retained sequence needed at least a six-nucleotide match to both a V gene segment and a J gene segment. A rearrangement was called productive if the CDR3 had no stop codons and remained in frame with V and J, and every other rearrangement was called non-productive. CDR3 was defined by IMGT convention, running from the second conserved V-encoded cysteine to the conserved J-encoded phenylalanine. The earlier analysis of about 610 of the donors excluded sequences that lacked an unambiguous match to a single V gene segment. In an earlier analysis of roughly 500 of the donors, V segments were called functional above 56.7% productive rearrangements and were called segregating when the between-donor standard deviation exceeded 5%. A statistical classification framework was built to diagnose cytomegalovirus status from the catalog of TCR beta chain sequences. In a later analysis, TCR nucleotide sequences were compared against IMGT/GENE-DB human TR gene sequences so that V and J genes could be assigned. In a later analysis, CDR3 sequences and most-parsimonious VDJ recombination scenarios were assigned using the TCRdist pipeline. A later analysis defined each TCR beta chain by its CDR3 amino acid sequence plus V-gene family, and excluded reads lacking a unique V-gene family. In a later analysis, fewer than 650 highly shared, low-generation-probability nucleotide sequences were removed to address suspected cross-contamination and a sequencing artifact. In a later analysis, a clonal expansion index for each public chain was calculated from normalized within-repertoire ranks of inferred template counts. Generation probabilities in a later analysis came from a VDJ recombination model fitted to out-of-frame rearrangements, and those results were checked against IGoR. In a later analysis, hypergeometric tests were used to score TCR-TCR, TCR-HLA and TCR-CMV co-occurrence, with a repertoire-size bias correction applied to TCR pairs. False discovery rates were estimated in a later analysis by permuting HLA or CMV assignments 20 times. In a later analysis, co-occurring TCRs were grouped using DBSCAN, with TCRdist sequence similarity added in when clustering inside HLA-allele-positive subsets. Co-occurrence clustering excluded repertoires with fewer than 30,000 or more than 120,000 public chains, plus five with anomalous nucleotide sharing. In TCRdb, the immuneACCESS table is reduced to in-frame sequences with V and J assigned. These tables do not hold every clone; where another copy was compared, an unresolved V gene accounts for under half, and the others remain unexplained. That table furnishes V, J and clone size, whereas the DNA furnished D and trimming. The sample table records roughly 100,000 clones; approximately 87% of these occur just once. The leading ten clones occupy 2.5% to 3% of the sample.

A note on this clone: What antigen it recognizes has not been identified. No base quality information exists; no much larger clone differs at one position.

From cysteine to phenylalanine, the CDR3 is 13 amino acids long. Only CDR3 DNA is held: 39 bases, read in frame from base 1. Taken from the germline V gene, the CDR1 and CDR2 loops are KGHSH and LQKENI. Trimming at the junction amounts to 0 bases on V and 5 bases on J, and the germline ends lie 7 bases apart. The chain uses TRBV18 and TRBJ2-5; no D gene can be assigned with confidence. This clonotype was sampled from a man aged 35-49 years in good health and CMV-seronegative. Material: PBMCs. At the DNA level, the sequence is TGTGCCAGCTCACCACCTTCCAGGGAGACCCAGTACTTC. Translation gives CASSPPSRETQYF.